A single sample gave rise to the 12 T cell receptor beta chains below, sequenced in a study of CD8 T cells in ankylosing spondylitis. TCRdb used MiXCR to reprocess the 5' RACE reads, holding one entry per CDR3 protein. The sample shows over 150,000 distinct CDR3 sequences, more than 10% of them seen only once. Material for sequencing was blood, either unsorted or a sorted T cell fraction (not recorded which). These receptors came from a male donor with ankylosing spondylitis or in good health (not recorded which).

The chain links TRBV6-1 to TRBJ2-1, with unresolved D. Trimming pared 0 bases from V and 11 bases from J, leaving 11 bases between. Germline assignment: CDR1 MNHNS and CDR2 SASEGT. The CDR3 sequence is 13 residues long. The CDR3 is CASSEAVLGKQFF. The CDR3 coding sequence is TGTGCCAGCAGTGAAGCCGTTCTGGGGAAGCAGTTCTTC.

This clonotype occurred a few times. The chain joins TRBV5-1 to TRBJ2-5; D is uncertain. This CDR3 has 14 residues. Trimming took 4 bases from V and 1 from J, leaving 11 bases between them. Germline-derived CDR1 and CDR2 are SGHRS and YFSETQ. The CDR3, as DNA: TGCGCCAGCAGCACCCGACGGGCCCAAGAGACCCAGTACTTC. Its protein is CASSTRRAQETQYF. Full variable domain (rest looked up from reference TRBV5-1 and TRBJ2-5): KAGVTQTPRYLIKTRGQQVTLSCSPISGHRSVSWYQQTPGQGLQFLFEYFSETQRNKGNFPGRFSGRQFSNSRSEMNVSTLELGDSALYLCASSTRRAQETQYFGPGTRLLVL.

This clonotype has a count of ten or more. The J gene is TRBJ2-1, the V gene TRBV6-4, with TRBD1 identical over 11 bases. The CDR3 is made up of 15 amino acids. Trimming at V came to 4 bases and at J to 6 bases, leaving 5 bases not matched to a gene. In germline, CDR1 is MRHNA, CDR2 SNTAGT. The CDR3 loop is CASSVEGTGGNEQFF. Written as DNA, the CDR3 is TGTGCCAGCAGTGTTGAAGGGACAGGGGGCAATGAGCAGTTCTTC.

V is TRBV30 and J is TRBJ2-5; TRBD2 is a possible D gene (6 bases). This CDR3 contains 15 residues. Per the germline V gene, CDR1 is GTSNPN and CDR2 is SVGIG (reference sequence). V lost 3 bases, J lost 0 bases, and 14 bases lay in between. The CDR3 DNA follows: TGTGCCTGGAGCGTGCCGTGGGGGGACCAAGAGACCCAGTACTTC. Translation gives CAWSVPWGDQETQYF.

This clonotype was counted only a few times. This chain joins TRBV6-5 and TRBJ2-3, with 10 bases matching TRBD2. Germline V gives CDR1 MNHEY, CDR2 SVGAGI. The V gene end was trimmed by 4 bases and the J gene end by 1 base; junction bases not matched to a gene: 5. This CDR3 is built from 16 residues. The CDR3 nucleotides are TGTGCCAGCAGTTCGGGTCTAGCGGGAGGCACAGATACGCAGTATTTT. Its translation: CASSSGLAGGTDTQYF.

This clonotype was detected a few times. The rearrangement uses TRBV5-1 and TRBJ2-3, with TRBD2 identical over 8 bases. V dropped 0 bases and J dropped 6; count of bases not matched to a gene: 24. This CDR3 has 21 amino acids. Germline V gene lookup returns CDR1 SGHRS and CDR2 YFSETQ. The CDR3 reads CASSLVPSSGTSNPVGDTQYF. CDR3 DNA sequence: TGCGCCAGCAGCTTGGTCCCGTCCTCCGGGACTAGTAACCCAGTCGGTGATACGCAGTATTTT. Looking up the rest from reference TRBV5-1 and TRBJ2-3 gives the full variable domain: KAGVTQTPRYLIKTRGQQVTLSCSPISGHRSVSWYQQTPGQGLQFLFEYFSETQRNKGNFPGRFSGRQFSNSRSEMNVSTLELGDSALYLCASSLVPSSGTSNPVGDTQYFGPGTRLTVL.

The chain carries TRBV6-1 and TRBJ2-7, with D unresolved. V lost 6 bases and J 2 bases, leaving 11 bases between the germline ends. Germline loops: CDR1 MNHNS, CDR2 SASEGT. CDR3 length: 13 amino acids. CDR3 nucleotides: TGTGCCAGCAGCCGGGTCTCAACCTACGAGCAGTACTTC. Translating it yields CASSRVSTYEQYF.

This clonotype has only a few counts. J is TRBJ2-1 and V is TRBV7-9, with TRBD2 matching over 11 bases. The CDR3 is 16 amino acids. The V and J ends lost 5 bases and 1 base, in that order; junction bases with no gene match: 4. CDR1 is SEHNR, CDR2 FQNEAQ, per germline (reference sequence). Written as DNA, the CDR3 is TGTGCCAGCAGCATCCGACTAGCGGGGTCCTACAATGAGCAGTTCTTC. Its protein product is CASSIRLAGSYNEQFF. Drawing the rest from reference TRBV7-9 and TRBJ2-1, the complete variable domain is DTGVSQNPRHKITKRGQNVTFRCDPISEHNRLYWYRQTLGQGPEFLTYFQNEAQLEKSRLLSDRFSAERPKGSFSTLEIQRTEQGDSAMYLCASSIRLAGSYNEQFFGPGTRLTVL.

The V call is TRBV2, the J call TRBJ2-1; 8 bases are shared with TRBD1. CDR1 and CDR2 from the germline V gene are SNHLY and FYNNEI. The CDR3 runs to 15 residues. After removal of 5 bases from V and 6 bases from J, the junction contained 9 bases not matched to a gene. The CDR3 spells CASSQLDRVVNEQFF. The CDR3 coding sequence is TGTGCCAGCAGTCAACTGGACAGGGTAGTCAATGAGCAGTTCTTC.

In this sample, this clonotype turned up many times. For the CDR3, the DNA is TGTGCCAGCAGCCCCACATCGTATGAAAAACTGTTTTTT. Translation gives CASSPTSYEKLFF. This sequence joins TRBV7-8 and TRBJ1-4; D remains unclear. The CDR3 extends over 13 amino acids. V was cut by 5 bases and J by 6 bases, with 10 bases left in between. CDR1 is SGHVS, CDR2 FQNEAQ, per germline.

This clonotype has just a few counts. This sequence joins TRBV7-9 and TRBJ2-3; D possibly corresponds to TRBD1 (6 bases). From germline, CDR1 is SEHNR and CDR2 FQNEAQ (reference sequence). The CDR3 contains 15 residues. The ends were cut back, 7 bases at V and 1 base at J, with 15 bases in the middle. CDR3 sequence: CASNRDKGRTDTQYF. The DNA for the CDR3 is TGTGCCAGCAACAGGGACAAGGGCCGCACAGATACGCAGTATTTT.

The chain couples TRBV12-3 or TRBV12-4 to TRBJ2-2, with a possible D match to TRBD1 (6 bases). The length of the CDR3 is 14 residues. V lost 5 bases to trimming and J lost 1 base, with 8 bases between them. As DNA, the CDR3 is TGTGCCAGCAGTAGGGACAAGAACACCGGGGAGCTGTTTTTT. Protein: CASSRDKNTGELFF.